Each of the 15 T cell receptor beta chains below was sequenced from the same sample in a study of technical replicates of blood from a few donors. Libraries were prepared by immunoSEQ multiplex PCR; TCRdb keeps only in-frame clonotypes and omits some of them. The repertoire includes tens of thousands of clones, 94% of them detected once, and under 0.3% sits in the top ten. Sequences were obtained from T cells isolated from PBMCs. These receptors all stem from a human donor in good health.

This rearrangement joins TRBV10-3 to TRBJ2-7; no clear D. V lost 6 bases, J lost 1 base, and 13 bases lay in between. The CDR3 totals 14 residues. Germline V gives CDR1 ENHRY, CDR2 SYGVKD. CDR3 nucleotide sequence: TGTGCCATCAGCGAGCCTCTAGTTTCCTACGAGCAGTACTTC. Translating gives CAISEPLVSYEQYF.

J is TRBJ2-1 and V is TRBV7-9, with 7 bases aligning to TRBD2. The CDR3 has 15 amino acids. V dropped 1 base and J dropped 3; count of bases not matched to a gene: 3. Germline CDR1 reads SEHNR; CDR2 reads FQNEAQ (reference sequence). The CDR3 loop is CASSLGLADYNEQFF. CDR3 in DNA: TGTGCCAGCAGCTTAGGGCTAGCGGACTACAATGAGCAGTTCTTC.

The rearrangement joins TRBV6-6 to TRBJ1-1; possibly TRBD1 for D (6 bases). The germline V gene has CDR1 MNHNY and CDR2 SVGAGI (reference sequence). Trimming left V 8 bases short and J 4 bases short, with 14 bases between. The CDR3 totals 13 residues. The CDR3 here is CASCHGQSTEAFF. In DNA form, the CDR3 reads TGTGCCAGCTGCCATGGACAGAGCACTGAAGCTTTCTTT.

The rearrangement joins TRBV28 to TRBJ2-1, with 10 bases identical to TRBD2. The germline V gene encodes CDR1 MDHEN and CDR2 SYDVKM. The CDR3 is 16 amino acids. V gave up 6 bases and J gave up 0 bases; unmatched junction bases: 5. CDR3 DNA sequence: TGTGCCAGCAGGGGCTCTAGCGGGAGCTCCTACAATGAGCAGTTCTTC. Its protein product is CASRGSSGSSYNEQFF.

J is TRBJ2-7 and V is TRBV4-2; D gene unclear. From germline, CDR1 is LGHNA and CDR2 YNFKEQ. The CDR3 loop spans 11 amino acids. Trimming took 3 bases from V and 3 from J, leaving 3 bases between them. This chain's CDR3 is CASSHIYEQYF. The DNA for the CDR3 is TGTGCCAGCAGCCACATCTACGAGCAGTACTTC.

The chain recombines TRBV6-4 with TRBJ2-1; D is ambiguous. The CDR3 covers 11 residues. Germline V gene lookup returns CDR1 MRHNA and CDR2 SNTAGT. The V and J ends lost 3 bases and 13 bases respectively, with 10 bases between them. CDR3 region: CASSDPRTQFF. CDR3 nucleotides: TGTGCCAGCAGTGATCCTAGAACCCAGTTCTTC.

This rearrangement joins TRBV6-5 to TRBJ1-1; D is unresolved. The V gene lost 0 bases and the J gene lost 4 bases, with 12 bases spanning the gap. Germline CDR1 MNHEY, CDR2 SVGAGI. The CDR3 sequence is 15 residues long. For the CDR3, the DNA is TGTGCCAGCAGTTACTCTTACGAGGAAGGCACTGAAGCTTTCTTT. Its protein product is CASSYSYEEGTEAFF.

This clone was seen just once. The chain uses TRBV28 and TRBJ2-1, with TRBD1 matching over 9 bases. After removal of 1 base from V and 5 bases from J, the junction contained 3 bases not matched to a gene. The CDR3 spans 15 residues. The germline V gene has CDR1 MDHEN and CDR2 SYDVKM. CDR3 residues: CASSLYRGRDNEQFF. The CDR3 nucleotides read TGTGCCAGCAGTTTATACAGGGGGCGCGACAATGAGCAGTTCTTC. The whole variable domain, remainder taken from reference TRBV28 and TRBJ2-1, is DVKVTQSSRYLVKRTGEKVFLECVQDMDHENMFWYRQDPGLGLRLIYFSYDVKMKEKGDIPEGYSVSREKKERFSLILESASTNQTSMYLCASSLYRGRDNEQFFGPGTRLTVL.

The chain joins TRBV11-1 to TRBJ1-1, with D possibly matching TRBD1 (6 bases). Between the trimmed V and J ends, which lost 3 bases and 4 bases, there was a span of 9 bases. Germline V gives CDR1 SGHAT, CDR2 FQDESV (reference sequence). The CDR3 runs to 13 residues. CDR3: CASSFLGATEAFF. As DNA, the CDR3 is TGTGCCAGCAGCTTTTTGGGGGCCACTGAAGCTTTCTTT.

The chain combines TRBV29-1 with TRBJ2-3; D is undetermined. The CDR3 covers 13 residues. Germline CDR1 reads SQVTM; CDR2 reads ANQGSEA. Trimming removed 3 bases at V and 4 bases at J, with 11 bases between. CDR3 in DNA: TGCAGCGTTGAGTTCGTAGGAGCAGATACGCAGTATTTT. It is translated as CSVEFVGADTQYF.

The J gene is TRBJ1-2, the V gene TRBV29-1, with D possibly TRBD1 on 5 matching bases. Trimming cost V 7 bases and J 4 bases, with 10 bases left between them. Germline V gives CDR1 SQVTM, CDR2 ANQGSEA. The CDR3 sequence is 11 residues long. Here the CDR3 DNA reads TGCAGCGCCGACAGAGGCTATGGCTACACCTTC. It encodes CSADRGYGYTF.

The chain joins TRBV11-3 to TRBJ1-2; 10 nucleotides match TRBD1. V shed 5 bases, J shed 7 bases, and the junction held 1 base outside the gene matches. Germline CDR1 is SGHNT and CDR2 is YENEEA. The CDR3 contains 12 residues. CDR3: CASSDRGPGYTF. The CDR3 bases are TGTGCCAGCAGCGACAGGGGGCCTGGCTACACCTTC.

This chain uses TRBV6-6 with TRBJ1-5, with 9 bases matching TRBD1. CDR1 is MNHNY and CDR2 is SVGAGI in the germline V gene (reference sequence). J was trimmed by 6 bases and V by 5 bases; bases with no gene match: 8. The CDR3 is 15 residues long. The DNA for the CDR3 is TGTGCCAGCAGTCGCTCGGGACAGGGAGTTCAGCCCCAGCATTTT. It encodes CASSRSGQGVQPQHF.

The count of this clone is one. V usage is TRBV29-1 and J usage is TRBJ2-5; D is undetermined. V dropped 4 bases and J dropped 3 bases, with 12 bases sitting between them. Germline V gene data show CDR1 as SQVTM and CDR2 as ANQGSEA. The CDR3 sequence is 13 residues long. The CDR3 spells CSVVPGLEETQYF. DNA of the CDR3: TGCAGCGTTGTACCGGGTTTGGAAGAGACCCAGTACTTC. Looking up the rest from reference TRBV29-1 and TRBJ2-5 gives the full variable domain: SAVISQKPSRDICQRGTSLTIQCQVDSQVTMMFWYRQQPGQSLTLIATANQGSEATYESGFVIDKFPISRPNLTFSTLTVSNMSPEDSSIYLCSVVPGLEETQYFGPGTRLLVL.

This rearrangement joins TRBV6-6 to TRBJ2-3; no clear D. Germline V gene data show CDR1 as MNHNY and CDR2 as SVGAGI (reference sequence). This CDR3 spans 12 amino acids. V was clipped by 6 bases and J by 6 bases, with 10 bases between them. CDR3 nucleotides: TGTGCCAGCAGGAAAGTCACTGATACGCAGTATTTT. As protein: CASRKVTDTQYF.